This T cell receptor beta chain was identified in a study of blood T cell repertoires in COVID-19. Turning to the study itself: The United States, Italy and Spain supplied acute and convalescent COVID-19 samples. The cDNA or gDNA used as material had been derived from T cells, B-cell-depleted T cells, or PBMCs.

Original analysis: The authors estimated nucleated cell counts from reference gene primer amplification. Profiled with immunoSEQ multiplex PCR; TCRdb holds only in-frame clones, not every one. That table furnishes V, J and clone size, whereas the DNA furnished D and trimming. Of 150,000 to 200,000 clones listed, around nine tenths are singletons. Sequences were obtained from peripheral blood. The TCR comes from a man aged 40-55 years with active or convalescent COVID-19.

The chain's CDR3 is CASSQRGSEAFF. CDR3 coding DNA: TGTGCCAGCAGCCAAAGGGGTAGTGAAGCTTTCTTT. The chain has TRBV2 and TRBJ1-1; D may be TRBD1 (5 bases). The germline V gene has CDR1 SNHLY and CDR2 FYNNEI. V was trimmed by 6 bases and J by 7 bases, leaving 12 bases between them. The CDR3 is made up of 12 amino acids.